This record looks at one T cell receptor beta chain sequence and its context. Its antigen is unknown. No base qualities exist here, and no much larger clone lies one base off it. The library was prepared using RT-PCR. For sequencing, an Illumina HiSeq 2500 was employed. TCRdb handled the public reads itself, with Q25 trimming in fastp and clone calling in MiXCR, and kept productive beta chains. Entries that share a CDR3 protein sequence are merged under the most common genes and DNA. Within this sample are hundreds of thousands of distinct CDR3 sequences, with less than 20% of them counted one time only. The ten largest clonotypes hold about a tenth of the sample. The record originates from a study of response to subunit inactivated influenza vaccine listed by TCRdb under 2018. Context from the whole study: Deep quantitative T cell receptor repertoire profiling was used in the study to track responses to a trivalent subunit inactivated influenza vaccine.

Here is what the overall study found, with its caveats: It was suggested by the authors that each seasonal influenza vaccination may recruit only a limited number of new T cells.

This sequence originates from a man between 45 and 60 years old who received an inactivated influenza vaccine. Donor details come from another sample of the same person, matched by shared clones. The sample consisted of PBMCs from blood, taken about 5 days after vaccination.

The nucleotides are TGCAGCGTTGAAGGGCTGGAGACCCAGTACTTC. This is translated as CSVEGLETQYF. The V and J genes are TRBV29-1 and TRBJ2-5, with no confidently assigned D gene. The CDR3 runs 11 residues from the cysteine to the phenylalanine. Only the CDR3 portion is preserved as DNA: 33 bases, with reading frame beginning at the first base. V is pared back by 1 base and J by 5 bases, with 5 bases lying between the germline termini. Via the germline V gene, CDR1 is SQVTM and CDR2 ANQGSEA. When the CDR3 is completed using the reference TRBV29-1 and TRBJ2-5 genes on either side, the full variable domain is SAVISQKPSRDICQRGTSLTIQCQVDSQVTMMFWYRQQPGQSLTLIATANQGSEATYESGFVIDKFPISRPNLTFSTLTVSNMSPEDSSIYLCSVEGLETQYFGPGTRLLVL.